Presented here are 27 T cell receptor beta chains from one specimen sequenced in a study of T-cell memory formation after mild COVID-19. TCRdb redid the calling of the 5' RACE reads with MiXCR, one entry per CDR3 protein. The table includes 150,000 to 200,000 distinct CDR3 sequences, 11% detected once. The source material was PBMCs or a T cell subset sorted from them (not recorded which). Receptor source: a man younger than 35 who had mild COVID-19 (a few samples of this study predate the infection). Cell type and time point are not known.

This clonotype came up a few times. The chain recombines TRBV21-1 with TRBJ2-1; TRBD1 is the table's D call, not checked against the DNA. TRBV21-1 is designated a pseudogene. The CDR3 spans 17 residues. The CDR3 protein is CASSKILRDRADNEQFF. CDR3 in DNA: TGTGCCAGCAGCAAGATATTACGAGACAGGGCAGACAATGAGCAGTTCTTC.

The rearrangement links TRBV7-6 to TRBJ2-1; D is undetermined. Looked up from germline, CDR1 is SGHVS and CDR2 is FNYEAQ. There are 13 residues in the CDR3. Trimming pared 2 bases from V and 5 bases from J, leaving 7 bases between. Written as DNA, the CDR3 is TGTGCCAGCAGCTTAATGCAGCACAATGAGCAGTTCTTC. Protein product: CASSLMQHNEQFF.

J is TRBJ2-1 and V is TRBV10-3; 7 bases match TRBD2. Germline V gives CDR1 ENHRY, CDR2 SYGVKD. Trimming at V came to 4 bases and at J to 1 base, leaving 7 bases not matched to a gene. The CDR3 covers 16 residues. The CDR3 DNA reads as TGTGCCATCAGTGGTGTAGAGGGAGGGTCCTACAATGAGCAGTTCTTC. Its protein product is CAISGVEGGSYNEQFF.

The chain carries TRBV6-5 and TRBJ1-1; possible D gene TRBD1, 6 bases. CDR3 length equals 11 residues. With 7 bases removed from V and 6 bases from J, the gap between germline ends came to 9 bases. Germline assignment: CDR1 MNHEY and CDR2 SVGAGI. The CDR3 protein is CASKGVAEAFF. DNA for the CDR3: TGTGCCAGCAAGGGGGTAGCTGAAGCTTTCTTT.

This clonotype was observed a few times. This chain links TRBV6-1 with TRBJ1-3, with 8 bases lining up with TRBD1. The CDR3 has 15 residues. V lost 6 bases to trimming and J lost 2 bases; unmatched junction nucleotides: 6. The germline CDR1 and CDR2 sequences are MNHNS and SASEGT. CDR3 in DNA: TGTGCCAGCAGAGAGACAGGGGCGGCTGGAAACACCATATATTTT. Its protein is CASRETGAAGNTIYF.

This chain joins TRBV6-7 and TRBJ2-2, with 7 bases identical to TRBD1. TRBV6-7 is an open reading frame, and its role is uncertain. The J segment lost 4 bases and the V segment lost 6 bases, leaving 14 bases of the junction unmatched. The CDR3 is made up of 17 amino acids. CDR3 sequence reads: CASRPLTDRVGTGELFF. The CDR3 DNA sequence: TGTGCCAGCAGACCCCTTACCGACAGGGTTGGCACCGGGGAGCTGTTTTTT.

This clonotype was seen at least ten times. The chain joins TRBV5-1 to TRBJ2-3; D is possibly TRBD1 or TRBD2 (5 bases each). Deletions cut 3 bases from V and 5 bases from J, with 10 bases between. CDR1 and CDR2 (germline): SGHRS, YFSETQ. The CDR3 has 13 residues. The CDR3, as DNA: TGCGCCAGCAGCTCGACGGGGCAAGATACGCAGTATTTT. It is translated as CASSSTGQDTQYF.

J is TRBJ2-7 and V is TRBV6-2 or TRBV6-3, with 7 bases identical to TRBD1. Germline V CDR1 and CDR2: MNHEY, SVGEGT. The V segment lost 7 bases and the J segment 0 bases; nucleotides outside the gene matches: 9. The CDR3 has 15 residues. The CDR3 DNA follows: TGTGCCAGCACCCCGACAGGGTGGGACTCCTACGAGCAGTACGTC. Amino acids: CASTPTGWDSYEQYV.

V gene TRBV14 combines with J gene TRBJ2-1; perhaps TRBD1 as D (5 bases). CDR1 and CDR2 from the germline V gene are SGHDN and FVKESK. V dropped 0 bases and J dropped 0 bases, with 9 bases sitting between them. CDR3 length: 16 amino acids. The CDR3 here is CASSQDQGHSYNEQFF. In DNA form, the CDR3 reads TGTGCCAGCAGCCAAGATCAGGGCCACTCCTACAATGAGCAGTTCTTC. The variable domain in full, completed from reference TRBV14 and TRBJ2-1, reads EAGVTQFPSHSVIEKGQTVTLRCDPISGHDNLYWYRRVMGKEIKFLLHFVKESKQDESGMPNNRFLAERTGGTYSTLKVQPAELEDSGVYFCASSQDQGHSYNEQFFGPGTRLTVL.

J is TRBJ2-5 and V is TRBV7-2, with D maybe TRBD1 (5 bases). Trimming took 5 bases from V and 1 from J, leaving 8 bases between them. This CDR3 has 13 residues. Per the germline V gene, CDR1 is SGHTA and CDR2 is FQGNSA. The CDR3 spells CASSVGAQETQYF. The CDR3 bases are TGTGCCAGCAGCGTAGGGGCCCAAGAGACCCAGTACTTC.

The CDR3 here is CAIGTGGSYEQYV. The CDR3 coding sequence is TGTGCCATTGGGACAGGGGGCTCCTACGAGCAGTACGTC. The J gene is TRBJ2-7, the V gene TRBV10-3, with 11 bases fitting TRBD1. The CDR3 has 13 amino acids. CDR1 ENHRY and CDR2 SYGVKD come from the germline V gene. V was pared by 9 bases and J by 0 bases, with 1 base of the junction left unmatched.

This clonotype has more than one count but fewer than ten. The V call is TRBV7-9, the J call TRBJ1-1; tentative D call: TRBD1 (6 bases). Per the germline V gene, CDR1 is SEHNR and CDR2 is FQNEAQ (reference sequence). This CDR3 is 12 amino acids long. The V gene lost 1 base and the J gene lost 11 bases, with 11 bases spanning the gap. The CDR3 loop reads CASSLGQDWAFF. The CDR3 region has the DNA TGTGCCAGCAGCTTAGGACAGGACTGGGCTTTCTTT. The whole variable domain, remainder taken from reference TRBV7-9 and TRBJ1-1, is DTGVSQNPRHKITKRGQNVTFRCDPISEHNRLYWYRQTLGQGPEFLTYFQNEAQLEKSRLLSDRFSAERPKGSFSTLEIQRTEQGDSAMYLCASSLGQDWAFFGQGTRLTVV.

This clonotype was counted only a few times. This rearrangement joins TRBV20-1 to TRBJ2-3, with D tentatively TRBD2 (6 bases). Between the trimmed V and J ends, which lost 3 bases and 2 bases, there was a span of 12 bases. The CDR3 is 14 amino acids. The germline CDR1 and CDR2 sequences are DFQATT and SNEGSKA (reference sequence). The CDR3 spells CSASSSESTDTQYF. In DNA form, the CDR3 reads TGCAGTGCTAGTTCTAGCGAGTCCACAGATACGCAGTATTTT.

The chain links TRBV20-1 to TRBJ1-1; D might be TRBD1 (5 bases). CDR3 length: 12 amino acids. The germline V and J ends were trimmed by 5 bases and 8 bases, with 15 bases remaining between them. Germline CDR1 reads DFQATT; CDR2 reads SNEGSKA (reference sequence). The CDR3 sequence is CSAPRQGTEAFF. The CDR3 DNA reads as TGCAGTGCTCCCCGGCAGGGAACGGAAGCTTTCTTT.

This clonotype showed up just a few times. Here the CDR3 DNA reads TGTGCCAGCAGACCGGACGGCCTTCAGCTCAATTCACCCCTCCACTTT. Residues: CASRPDGLQLNSPLHF. The rearrangement links TRBV2 to TRBJ1-6; D is undetermined. Germline loops: CDR1 SNHLY, CDR2 FYNNEI. The V end was cut by 6 bases, the J end by 7 bases, with 19 bases between. The CDR3 totals 16 residues.

This clonotype was counted at least ten times. The J gene is TRBJ1-5, the V gene TRBV7-9, with no clear D. V lost 6 bases and J lost 4, with 7 bases in between. Germline V gene data show CDR1 as SEHNR and CDR2 as FQNEAQ (reference sequence). The CDR3 extends over 12 amino acids. The CDR3 nucleotides read TGTGCCAGCAGTACCGGTAATCAGCCCCAGCATTTT. Translating it yields CASSTGNQPQHF.

This clonotype was seen many times. This CDR3 is CASSPSWDRIHEQYF. CDR3 DNA sequence: TGCGCCAGCAGCCCGTCGTGGGACAGGATCCACGAGCAGTACTTC. The genes are TRBV5-1 and TRBJ2-7; 8 positions agree with TRBD1. CDR1 is SGHRS, CDR2 YFSETQ, per germline. The V and J ends lost 4 bases and 5 bases, in that order; junction bases with no gene match: 11. The CDR3 runs to 15 residues.

As concerns this clonotype: An end of the junction differs from the germline gene, which may be a read error. The J gene is TRBJ2-5, the V gene TRBV20-1; a weak D match, TRBD1 (6 bases). Germline V lookup: CDR1 DFQATT, CDR2 SNEGSKA (reference sequence). There are 12 residues in the CDR3. CDR3 DNA: TGCAGTGCTAGCGGACAGCAAGAGACCAAGTACTTC. As protein: CSASGQQETKYF.

The table lists this clonotype with a few counts. V and J are TRBV5-1 and TRBJ2-5; 7 bases align to TRBD2. V dropped 2 bases and J dropped 4; count of bases not matched to a gene: 8. In germline, CDR1 is SGHRS, CDR2 YFSETQ. The CDR3 totals 15 residues. The CDR3 sequence: CASSFSGGWRETQYF. For the CDR3, the DNA is TGCGCCAGCAGCTTTTCGGGAGGTTGGCGAGAGACCCAGTACTTC.

This clonotype has only a few counts. This chain uses TRBV7-2 with TRBJ1-2; 8 positions match TRBD1. This CDR3 has 13 amino acids. Losses at the gene ends were 6 bases for V and 4 bases for J; bases not matched to a gene: 4. Germline CDR1 reads SGHTA; CDR2 reads FQGNSA. CDR3 sequence reads: CASRPGGAYGYTF. The CDR3 DNA reads TGTGCCAGCAGACCAGGGGGCGCCTATGGCTACACCTTC.

This clonotype was seen only a few times. This chain uses TRBV3-1 with TRBJ2-1; 7 bases are shared with TRBD2. The germline gives CDR1 LGHDT, CDR2 YNNKEL (reference sequence). Trimming removed 4 bases from V and 0 bases from J; junction bases left unmatched: 6. The CDR3 spans 16 residues. As DNA, the CDR3 is TGTGCCAGCAGCCCGGGGGGAAGGGGCTCCTACAATGAGCAGTTCTTC. Protein: CASSPGGRGSYNEQFF.

This clonotype was seen ten or more times. V and J are TRBV25-1 and TRBJ2-7, with a weak D call TRBD1 (6 bases). The germline V and J ends were trimmed by 1 base and 6 bases, with 13 bases remaining between them. Germline loops: CDR1 MGHDK, CDR2 SYGVNS. This CDR3 comprises 14 residues. CDR3 residues: CASSESTGYGEQYF. DNA of the CDR3: TGTGCCAGCAGTGAATCGACAGGTTACGGCGAGCAGTACTTC.

This clonotype was seen a handful of times. CDR3 in amino acids: CASSLGAGGPPDTQYF. The CDR3 DNA reads TGTGCCAGTAGTCTCGGAGCGGGGGGTCCCCCAGATACGCAGTATTTT. This chain uses TRBV19 with TRBJ2-3, with 9 bases fitting TRBD2. V lost 5 bases, J lost 4 bases, and 10 bases stayed unmatched. CDR1 and CDR2 (germline): LNHDA, SQIVND (reference sequence). The CDR3 extends over 16 amino acids.

The sample holds a few counts of this clonotype. The chain is built from TRBV4-3 and TRBJ1-4; no definite D call. CDR1 and CDR2 from the germline V gene are LGHNA and YSLEER. Trimming pared 1 base from V and 3 bases from J, leaving 9 bases between. This CDR3 spans 15 amino acids. The chain's CDR3 is CASSQGASPNEKLFF. For the CDR3, the DNA is TGCGCCAGCAGCCAAGGGGCAAGCCCTAATGAAAAACTGTTTTTT.

A few counts support this clonotype. The V call is TRBV4-3, the J call TRBJ1-1; D remains ambiguous. V dropped 0 bases and J dropped 2 bases, with 10 bases sitting between them. Germline CDR1 is LGHNA and CDR2 is YSLEER. The CDR3 contains 15 residues. The chain's CDR3 is CASSQEVASNTEAFF. CDR3 nucleotides: TGCGCCAGCAGCCAAGAGGTGGCATCTAACACTGAAGCTTTCTTT.

This clonotype turned up a few times. The chain combines TRBV2 with TRBJ1-4; D is undetermined. The CDR3 length is 15 residues. Trimming cost V 4 bases and J 6 bases, with 15 bases left between them. Germline V lookup: CDR1 SNHLY, CDR2 FYNNEI. As DNA, the CDR3 is TGTGCCAGCAGTGTGGACCCCGCTTGGGATGAAAAACTGTTTTTT. Protein: CASSVDPAWDEKLFF.

This clonotype was detected many times. The chain couples TRBV6-6 to TRBJ1-1; D unclear. This CDR3 is built from 16 residues. Germline V gives CDR1 MNHNY, CDR2 SVGAGI (reference sequence). V dropped 2 bases and J dropped 0 bases, with 13 bases sitting between them. The CDR3 sequence is CASSYDGGLMNTEAFF. CDR3 nucleotides: TGTGCCAGCAGTTACGATGGAGGGCTCATGAACACTGAAGCTTTCTTT.